These 5 T cell receptor beta chains originate from one sample sequenced in a study of blood T cell repertoires in COVID-19. The data were produced by immunoSEQ multiplex PCR, yet TCRdb's version contains in-frame clones alone and is incomplete. The profile shows about 140,000 clones, around 83% of them singletons. What was sequenced was peripheral blood. The origin of the receptors is a man in his fifties or sixties with active or convalescent COVID-19.

The gene calls are TRBV15 and TRBJ1-2; perhaps TRBD1 as D (5 bases). Germline V gives CDR1 LNHNV, CDR2 YYDKDF (reference sequence). The ends were cut back, 1 base at V and 0 bases at J, with 9 bases in the middle. This CDR3 is built from 15 residues. In DNA form, the CDR3 reads TGTGCCACCAGCAGAGGTCGGGGGTCTAACTATGGCTACACCTTC. Translation gives CATSRGRGSNYGYTF.

This rearrangement joins TRBV19 to TRBJ1-5; D unclear. Between the trimmed V and J ends, which lost 4 bases and 9 bases, there was a span of 10 bases. Looked up from germline, CDR1 is LNHDA and CDR2 is SQIVND (reference sequence). The CDR3 runs 12 residues. CDR3 nucleotides: TGTGCCAGTAGTACGGGGTTGGGGCCCCAGCATTTT. This sequence encodes CASSTGLGPQHF.

V usage is TRBV10-3 and J usage is TRBJ2-2, with D possibly being TRBD1 (6 bases). The CDR3 consists of 15 residues. Trimming removed 8 bases from V and 2 bases from J, with 15 bases in between. Germline lookup yields CDR1 ENHRY and CDR2 SYGVKD. CDR3 bases: TGTGCCATCCGAGCCGGGACATCCAACACCGGGGAGCTGTTTTTT. Its translation is CAIRAGTSNTGELFF.

V is TRBV6-6 and J is TRBJ2-7; 9 bases agree with TRBD1. The ends lost 4 bases at V and 0 bases at J; junction bases unmatched: 7. The germline V gene encodes CDR1 MNHNY and CDR2 SVGAGI (reference sequence). The CDR3 consists of 16 residues. CDR3 sequence reads: CASSSNRGHTSYEQYF. The DNA of the CDR3 is TGTGCCAGCAGTTCTAACAGGGGGCACACCTCCTACGAGCAGTACTTC.

This sequence joins TRBV7-7 and TRBJ2-2; 9 nucleotides agree with TRBD2. This CDR3 comprises 15 residues. V dropped 0 bases and J dropped 6; count of bases not matched to a gene: 2. Germline CDR1 SSHAT, CDR2 FNYEAQ (reference sequence). This chain's CDR3 is CASSLASGSPGELFF. The CDR3 DNA sequence: TGTGCCAGCAGCTTAGCTAGCGGGAGTCCCGGGGAGCTGTTTTTT. Complete variable domain (other parts from reference TRBV7-7 and TRBJ2-2): GAGVSQSPRYKVTKRGQDVTLRCDPISSHATLYWYQQALGQGPEFLTYFNYEAQPDKSGLPSDRFSAERPEGSISTLTIQRTEQRDSAMYRCASSLASGSPGELFFGEGSRLTVL.